One T cell receptor (beta chain) is described in this entry. Noted time point: pretreatment peripheral blood. Sequenced by immunoSEQ multiplex PCR; TCRdb stores in-frame clones only, minus some. The sample holds about 38,000 clones; approximately 86% are singletons and the top ten take approximately 14%. Germline V lookup: CDR1 SNHLY, CDR2 FYNNEI. Between the trimmed V and J ends, which lost 4 bases and 5 bases, there was a span of 11 bases. The CDR3 covers 13 residues. The sample belongs to a study of PD-L1 blockade in urothelial cancer. Turning to the study itself: Each participant's history included 0 to 3 prior chemotherapy regimens.

This sample comprised PBMCs, obtained around atezolizumab (anti-PD-L1) treatment. This TCR was recovered from an elderly man with urothelial cancer. This rearrangement joins TRBV2 to TRBJ2-5, with D tentatively TRBD2 (6 bases). In DNA form, the CDR3 reads TGTGCCAGCAGTGGCGGGACGGGTGAGACCCAGTACTTC. This gives the protein CASSGGTGETQYF.